This TCR beta chain was identified in a study of shared clonotypes between healthy human individuals. This CDR3 is built from 13 residues. CDR1 is MNHNS, CDR2 SASEGT, per germline. Between the trimmed V and J ends, which lost 4 bases and 3 bases, there was a span of 8 bases. Assay used: immunoSEQ multiplex PCR; TCRdb lists only in-frame clones, some missing. The sample consists of around 2.1 million clones, 90% to 96% of them appearing once. Note on this clone: The target antigen is unknown.

Study conclusions and caveats: It was the few donors that limited the genetic and exposure-history diversity represented.

This rearrangement joins TRBV6-1 to TRBJ2-3; D uncertain. Sequencing input: naive CD4+ T cells sorted from blood. The subset is: CD45RA+ positively selected. The clonotype was recovered from a man younger than 30 in good health. CDR3 amino acids: CASSVRGTDTQYF. The DNA for the CDR3 is TGTGCCAGCAGTGTCCGTGGGACAGATACGCAGTATTTT.